The rows below give T cell receptor beta chains drawn from one sample of a study of T cells in Graves' hyperthyroidism and ophthalmopathy. TCRdb passed the multiplex PCR reads through MiXCR, listing each CDR3 protein once. This table has more than 450,000 distinct CDR3 sequences, around 15% appearing once. Specimen: blood. Receptor source: a woman in her thirties or forties with Graves' hyperthyroidism. The CDR3 runs from the conserved cysteine through the conserved F or W. Fields, in order: J gene, V gene, CDR3 protein.

J: TRBJ2-1; V: TRBV10-3; CDR3: CAISEPGLYNEQFF
J: TRBJ2-2; V: TRBV19; CDR3: CASSIQAAGELFF
J: TRBJ2-7; V: TRBV27; CDR3: CASNKPGTYGEQYF
J: TRBJ1-1; V: TRBV7-3; CDR3: CVSSTTGGMNTEAFF
J: TRBJ2-3; V: TRBV10-3; CDR3: CAINGFTGGTDTQYF
J: TRBJ2-7; V: TRBV28; CDR3: CASSGDREYEQYF
J: TRBJ2-3; V: TRBV6-1; CDR3: CASSEWRETDTQYF
J: TRBJ2-3; V: TRBV12-3/TRBV12-4; CDR3: CASSQEVAGVTDTQYF
J: TRBJ2-7; V: TRBV3-1; CDR3: CASSQDRVGEQYF
J: TRBJ1-1; V: TRBV30; CDR3: CAWRGQGDTEAFF
J: TRBJ2-4; V: TRBV7-9; CDR3: CASSLVQGAYKNIQYF
J: TRBJ1-1; V: TRBV3-1; CDR3: CASSQDNRANTEAFF
J: TRBJ2-7; V: TRBV4-1; CDR3: CASSQLPHSGDSYEQYF
J: TRBJ1-2; V: TRBV27; CDR3: CASSFQQGARGYTF
J: TRBJ2-7; V: TRBV6-2/TRBV6-3; CDR3: CASSYSWLDPSYEQYF
J: TRBJ2-4; V: TRBV6-1; CDR3: CASRPTVAKNIQYF
J: TRBJ1-6; V: TRBV2; CDR3: CASREGGLSPLHF
J: TRBJ2-1; V: TRBV29-1; CDR3: CSGTSGGGTEQFF
J: TRBJ1-3; V: TRBV27; CDR3: CASSPQQGLAGNTIYF
J: TRBJ2-1; V: TRBV29-1; CDR3: CSVEGDIGNEQFF
J: TRBJ2-1; V: TRBV12-3/TRBV12-4; CDR3: CASSLSDWYNEQFF
J: TRBJ2-3; V: TRBV7-2; CDR3: CASKPAGGPPDTQYF
J: TRBJ1-3; V: TRBV20-1; CDR3: CSAAKQLPSGNTIYF
J: TRBJ1-2; V: TRBV24-1; CDR3: CATSDPGARRMDGYTF
J: TRBJ2-1; V: TRBV18; CDR3: CASSPRASGRAGNEQFF
J: TRBJ2-1; V: TRBV2; CDR3: CATEGGLAGPYNEQFF